Presented here are 9 T cell receptor beta chains from one specimen sequenced in a study of OX40 agonist ivuxolimab in advanced cancers. Here immunoSEQ multiplex PCR was the method, and the copy in TCRdb shows in-frame clones only, minus some. Seen here are over 65,000 clones, 88% observed once, and the top ten hold approximately 0.3%. The source material was CD4+ or CD8+ T cells sorted from blood, sampled in a trial of the OX40 agonist ivuxolimab. These receptors were collected from an adult with an advanced solid tumor such as melanoma, head and neck, liver or kidney cancer.

The chain has TRBV5-8 and TRBJ2-2; TRBD2 agrees at 10 bases. The CDR3 extends over 15 amino acids. Trimming cost V 4 bases and J 3 bases; bases outside gene matches: 3. Germline V gives CDR1 SGHTS, CDR2 YDEGEE. DNA of the CDR3: TGTGCCAGCAGCCCAAGCGGGAGGGACACCGGGGAGCTGTTTTTT. Protein: CASSPSGRDTGELFF.

The V gene is TRBV5-1, the J gene TRBJ2-6, with D unresolved. V was cut by 2 bases and J by 0 bases, with 9 bases left in between. In germline, CDR1 is SGHRS, CDR2 YFSETQ. This CDR3 region has 16 residues. The chain's CDR3 is CASSFPPSSGANVLTF. CDR3 in DNA: TGCGCCAGCAGCTTCCCTCCGAGCTCTGGGGCCAACGTCCTGACTTTC.

The chain links TRBV6-6 to TRBJ1-2, with D possibly TRBD1 on 6 matching bases. The ends were cut back, 5 bases at V and 4 bases at J, with 11 bases in the middle. CDR1 MNHNY and CDR2 SVGAGI come from the germline V gene (reference sequence). The CDR3 covers 13 residues. The CDR3 region is CASSPGASYGYTF. Written as DNA, the CDR3 is TGTGCCAGCAGTCCGGGGGCGTCCTATGGCTACACCTTC.

This clone was observed a few times. The V gene is TRBV4-1, the J gene TRBJ1-1; D is perhaps TRBD1 (5 bases). Germline V gene sequence: CDR1 MGHRA, CDR2 YSYEKL. V shed 4 bases and J shed 5 bases, with 20 bases lying between them. The CDR3 runs to 16 residues. In nucleotides, the CDR3 is TGCGCCAGCAGCCCCCACCTAGGGCGGGGGGGGACTGAAGCTTTCTTT. Encoded protein: CASSPHLGRGGTEAFF.

The chain couples TRBV10-1 to TRBJ2-1; TRBD1 matches at 8 bases. Germline V lookup: CDR1 WNHNN, CDR2 SYGVQD (reference sequence). CDR3 length: 13 residues. With V trimmed by 3 bases and J by 8 bases, 3 bases remained unmatched. CDR3 amino acids: CASSDPGGDEQFF. The CDR3 bases are TGCGCCAGCAGTGATCCAGGGGGCGATGAGCAGTTCTTC.

The sample holds one count of this clone. The chain joins TRBV5-4 to TRBJ1-3, with D tentatively TRBD1 (5 bases). The CDR3 consists of 14 residues. V lost 3 bases and J 2 bases, leaving 9 bases between the germline ends. CDR1 and CDR2 from the germline V gene are SGHNT and YYREEE (reference sequence). The CDR3 DNA sequence: TGTGCCAGCAGCTCCCAGGGCCCTGGAAACACCATATATTTT. It encodes CASSSQGPGNTIYF.

V is TRBV9 and J is TRBJ2-3; 9 bases align to TRBD2. J gave up 3 bases and V 3 bases, and 8 bases lay outside the gene matches. This CDR3 comprises 16 residues. Germline values: CDR1 SGDLS, CDR2 YYNGEE. CDR3 in amino acids: CASSALAGVRTDTQYF. The CDR3 nucleotides are TGTGCCAGCAGCGCCTTAGCGGGAGTCCGTACAGATACGCAGTATTTT.

The V call is TRBV5-6, the J call TRBJ2-7, with 7 bases that match TRBD2. J lost 4 bases, V lost 0 bases, and 7 bases had no gene match. CDR3 length: 15 amino acids. Germline V lookup: CDR1 SGHDT, CDR2 YYEEEE. CDR3 amino acids: CASSLAGGSPYEQYF. CDR3 DNA: TGTGCCAGCAGCTTGGCGGGCGGGAGCCCTTACGAGCAGTACTTC. Based on the CDR3 plus reference TRBV5-6 and TRBJ2-7, the full variable domain is DAGVTQSPTHLIKTRGQQVTLRCSPKSGHDTVSWYQQALGQGPQFIFQYYEEEERQRGNFPDRFSGHQFPNYSSELNVNALLLGDSALYLCASSLAGGSPYEQYFGPGTRLTVT.

J is TRBJ1-1 and V is TRBV6-1; TRBD1 matches at 7 bases. Germline V gene lookup returns CDR1 MNHNS and CDR2 SASEGT. The ends lost 3 bases at V and 5 bases at J; junction bases unmatched: 3. The CDR3 has 13 amino acids. The CDR3 sequence: CASSEHRGTEAFF. In nucleotides, the CDR3 is TGTGCCAGCAGTGAGCACAGGGGAACTGAAGCTTTCTTT.